The clone carrying this TCR beta chain has only a few counts. The antigen is undetermined. The CDR3 regions of TCR beta were amplified from RNA transcripts. HTBI primers were employed in a first-round RT-PCR of the TCR CDR3. Each CDR3 protein gets one entry after TCRdb re-called the multiplex PCR reads with MiXCR. The sample carries about 420,000 distinct CDR3 sequences, approximately 14% recorded once. The length of the CDR3 is 15 residues. Deletions cut 0 bases from V and 4 bases from J, with 12 bases between. Germline V CDR1 and CDR2: MNHEY, SVGEGT. Exclusion of patients followed from uncontrolled infection, other autoimmune disease, pregnancy or lactation. The data belong to a study of T cells in Graves' hyperthyroidism and ophthalmopathy. Findings and limits, study-wide: From stable hyperthyroidism, ophthalmopathy was set apart by a 13 V-J model.

This chain connects TRBV6-2 or TRBV6-3 to TRBJ1-1; D gene ambiguous. The clonotype originates from a woman between 18 and 29 years old with Graves' hyperthyroidism. The sequenced material came from blood. This CDR3 reads CASSYSIGVPTEAFF. CDR3 nucleotides: TGTGCCAGCAGTTACTCGATTGGAGTTCCCACTGAAGCTTTCTTT.